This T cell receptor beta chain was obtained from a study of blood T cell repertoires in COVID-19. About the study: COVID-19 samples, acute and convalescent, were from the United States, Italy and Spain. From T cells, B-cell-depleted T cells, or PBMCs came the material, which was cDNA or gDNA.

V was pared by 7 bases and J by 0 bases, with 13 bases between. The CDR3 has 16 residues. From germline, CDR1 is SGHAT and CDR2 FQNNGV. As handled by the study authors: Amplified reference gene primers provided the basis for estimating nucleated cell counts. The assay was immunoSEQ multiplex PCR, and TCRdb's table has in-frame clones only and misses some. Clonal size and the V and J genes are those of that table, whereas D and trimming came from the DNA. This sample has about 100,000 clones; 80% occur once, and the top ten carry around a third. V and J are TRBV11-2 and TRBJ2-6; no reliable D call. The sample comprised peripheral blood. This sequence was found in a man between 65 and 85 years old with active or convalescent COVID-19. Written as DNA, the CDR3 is TGTGCCAGCAACCCCCGGGTGTTCTCTGGGGCCAACGTCCTGACTTTC. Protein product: CASNPRVFSGANVLTF. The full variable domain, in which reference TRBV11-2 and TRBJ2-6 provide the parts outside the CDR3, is EAGVAQSPRYKIIEKRQSVAFWCNPISGHATLYWYQQILGQGPKLLIQFQNNGVVDDSQLPKDRFSAERLKGVDSTLKIQPAKLEDSAVYLCASNPRVFSGANVLTFGAGSRLTVL.